The 3 T cell receptor beta chains presented below share a single source sample, sequenced in a study of T cell responses to AZD1222 COVID-19 vaccine. The assay was immunoSEQ multiplex PCR, and TCRdb's table has in-frame clones only and misses some. The profile shows approximately 140,000 clones, more than 70% of them singletons. Sequencing used peripheral blood, obtained on day 0 of AZD1222 vaccination. The receptors were gathered from an adult in good health.

The chain is built from TRBV10-2 and TRBJ1-5, with 8 bases that match TRBD1. Germline V gene sequence: CDR1 WSHSY, CDR2 SAAADI. The CDR3 has 15 residues. V was clipped by 5 bases and J by 4 bases; unmatched bases: 7. Written as DNA, the CDR3 is TGCGCCAGCAGTCAAGAGGACAGGGCGAATCAGCCCCAGCATTTT. It codes for CASSQEDRANQPQHF.

V is TRBV7-2 and J is TRBJ2-3; D is unresolved. Germline assignment: CDR1 SGHTA and CDR2 FQGNSA. V lost 1 base, J lost 0 bases, and 14 bases lay in between. The CDR3 length is 17 residues. The CDR3 region is CASSLGLGITSTDTQYF. The CDR3 region has the DNA TGTGCCAGCAGCTTAGGTTTGGGAATTACTAGCACAGATACGCAGTATTTT.

The rearrangement links TRBV4-3 to TRBJ2-7; 8 bases fit TRBD1. The length of the CDR3 is 16 residues. The germline CDR1 and CDR2 sequences are LGHNA and YSLEER. V lost 0 bases to trimming and J lost 1 base; unmatched junction nucleotides: 5. The CDR3 nucleotides are TGCGCCAGCAGCCAAGATACGCACAGGGGGTCCTACGAGCAGTACTTC. Its protein product is CASSQDTHRGSYEQYF.